This T cell receptor beta chain is from a study of blood T cell repertoires in COVID-19. About the study: The study drew acute and convalescent COVID-19 samples from the United States, Italy and Spain.

Germline-derived CDR1 and CDR2 are GTSNPN and SVGIG (reference sequence). V was shortened by 3 bases and J by 5 bases, with 10 bases between the two germline ends. This CDR3 region has 12 residues. Authors' methods: Quantification of nucleated cells was approximated via reference gene primer amplification. The protocol was immunoSEQ multiplex PCR, while the TCRdb copy is restricted to in-frame clones and leaves out a portion. V, J and clone size derive from that table, while D and trimming were established from the DNA sequence. Of 200,000 to 300,000 clones in the sample, more than 75% were seen once.

Sequences were obtained from peripheral blood. The V and J genes are TRBV30 and TRBJ1-1; tentative D call: TRBD1 (5 bases). The source of this sequence is a woman aged 40 to 50 who had recovered from COVID-19. CDR3 region: CAWSWGRTEAFF. The CDR3, as DNA: TGTGCCTGGAGCTGGGGGAGGACTGAAGCTTTCTTT.